These 22 T cell receptor beta chains originate from one sample sequenced in a study of T cells in Graves' hyperthyroidism and ophthalmopathy. Amplified TCR beta CDR3 regions came from RNA transcripts. Initially, a first-round RT-PCR of the TCR CDR3 employed the HTBI primer set. TCRdb recomputed calls from the multiplex PCR reads with MiXCR, one row per CDR3 protein. Of hundreds of thousands of distinct CDR3 sequences in the sample, more than 15% were seen once. Sequencing used blood. The receptors shown here come from a woman aged 18-30 years with Graves' hyperthyroidism.

This chain connects TRBV4-2 to TRBJ2-7, with D perhaps TRBD1 (5 bases). Germline CDR1 LGHNA, CDR2 YNFKEQ. Trimming left V 0 bases short and J 2 bases short, with 11 bases between. CDR3 length: 15 residues. The CDR3 DNA is TGTGCCAGCAGCCAAGACGGCGACAGCACCTACGAGCAGTACTTC. Amino acids: CASSQDGDSTYEQYF.

At least ten counts were recorded for this clonotype. The chain uses TRBV11-2 and TRBJ2-5; perhaps TRBD1 as D (6 bases). This CDR3 is built from 15 residues. V lost 2 bases, J lost 1 base, and 11 bases lay in between. Looked up from germline, CDR1 is SGHAT and CDR2 is FQNNGV. The DNA for the CDR3 is TGTGCCAGCAGCTTATACCCGACAGGCCAAGAGACCCAGTACTTC. Its protein product is CASSLYPTGQETQYF.

This clonotype has only a few counts. The rearrangement uses TRBV9 and TRBJ1-5; no firm D call. V was pared by 0 bases and J by 2 bases, with 9 bases between. Looked up from germline, CDR1 is SGDLS and CDR2 is YYNGEE. The CDR3 consists of 15 residues. The CDR3 region is CASSVGPAGNQPQHF. DNA of the CDR3: TGTGCCAGCAGCGTAGGTCCGGCGGGCAATCAGCCCCAGCATTTT.

This clonotype was picked up many times. The chain combines TRBV19 with TRBJ1-1, with D possibly TRBD1 on 6 matching bases. This CDR3 comprises 15 residues. CDR1 is LNHDA, CDR2 SQIVND, per germline (reference sequence). Trimming removed 6 bases at V and 4 bases at J, with 18 bases between. The CDR3 sequence is CASSGAGARGTEAFF. CDR3 DNA sequence: TGTGCCAGTAGCGGGGCGGGGGCGCGGGGCACTGAAGCTTTCTTT. The full variable domain, rest sourced from reference TRBV19 and TRBJ1-1, is DGGITQSPKYLFRKEGQNVTLSCEQNLNHDAMYWYRQDPGQGLRLIYYSQIVNDFQKGDIAEGYSVSREKKESFPLTVTSAQKNPTAFYLCASSGAGARGTEAFFGQGTRLTVV.

This clonotype was seen repeatedly, ten times or more. The chain couples TRBV6-1 to TRBJ2-7; 8 nucleotides line up with TRBD2. The CDR3 is made up of 14 amino acids. Unmatched junction bases numbered 6, after V lost 4 bases and J lost 4 bases. Germline V gene sequence: CDR1 MNHNS, CDR2 SASEGT. As DNA, the CDR3 is TGTGCCAGCAGTGGCGGGAGGCTTTTGTACGAGCAGTACTTC. Its translation: CASSGGRLLYEQYF.

On this clonotype itself: A clone one base away is much larger, so this may be a read error. This chain joins TRBV20-1 and TRBJ2-7; possibly TRBD2 for D (7 bases). V shed 6 bases and J shed 0 bases, with 24 bases lying between them. The CDR3 loop spans 17 amino acids. Germline V lookup: CDR1 DFQATT, CDR2 SNEGSKA (reference sequence). The DNA for the CDR3 is TGCAGTGCCGGAGGCTCCGACGAGGGGGGGGTCTCCTACGAGCAGTACTTC. Protein sequence: CSAGGSDEGGVSYEQYF.

For this clonotype: This may be a read error: a much more frequent sequence differs by one nucleotide. The J gene is TRBJ1-6, the V gene TRBV5-1; maybe TRBD1 (6 bases). This CDR3 is 15 amino acids long. Per germline, CDR1 SGHRS and CDR2 YFSETQ. Trimming pared 4 bases from V and 7 bases from J, leaving 15 bases between. The CDR3 nucleotides are TGCGCCAGCAGCCCAAGCACAGGGCGGAATTCACCCCTCCACTTT. This encodes CASSPSTGRNSPLHF.

This clonotype was picked up one time. This rearrangement joins TRBV7-9 to TRBJ1-1, with 8 positions matching TRBD1. V lost 3 bases to trimming and J lost 4 bases; unmatched junction nucleotides: 4. The germline gives CDR1 SEHNR, CDR2 FQNEAQ (reference sequence). The CDR3 runs to 14 residues. The CDR3 DNA follows: TGTGCCAGCAGCTTCGGGACAGGATTCACTGAAGCTTTCTTT. Translation gives CASSFGTGFTEAFF.

This clonotype was detected ten times or more. This chain links TRBV18 with TRBJ2-3, with D unclear. There are 15 residues in the CDR3. V lost 3 bases, J lost 0 bases, and 10 bases lay in between. The germline V gene encodes CDR1 KGHSH and CDR2 LQKENI. The CDR3 DNA follows: TGTGCCAGCTCACCTAGACTGGACAGCACAGATACGCAGTATTTT. Protein: CASSPRLDSTDTQYF. The whole variable domain, remainder taken from reference TRBV18 and TRBJ2-3, is NAGVMQNPRHLVRRRGQEARLRCSPMKGHSHVYWYRQLPEEGLKFMVYLQKENIIDESGMPKERFSAEFPKEGPSILRIQQVVRGDSAAYFCASSPRLDSTDTQYFGPGTRLTVL.

This clonotype was recorded a few times. The junction differs from germline at one of its ends, possibly a read error. This sequence joins TRBV7-9 and TRBJ1-1; D gene ambiguous. The CDR3 spans 16 residues. Germline CDR1 SEHNR, CDR2 FQNEAQ (reference sequence). CDR3 protein: CAGLSSRLTLNTEAFF. CDR3 nucleotides: TGTGCCGGCTTATCTTCGAGGCTGACACTGAACACTGAAGCCTTCTTT. Full variable domain (rest looked up from reference TRBV7-9 and TRBJ1-1): DTGVSQNPRHKITKRGQNVTFRCDPISEHNRLYWYRQTLGQGPEFLTYFQNEAQLEKSRLLSDRFSAERPKGSFSTLEIQRTEQGDSAMYLCAGLSSRLTLNTEAFFGQGTRLTVV.

This clonotype has just a few counts. The chain joins TRBV28 to TRBJ2-6; no clear D. This CDR3 is 18 amino acids long. The V end was cut by 3 bases, the J end by 0 bases, with 15 bases between. In germline, CDR1 is MDHEN, CDR2 SYDVKM. Here the CDR3 DNA reads TGTGCCAGCAGTTTTAATGTTTACAGCCGCTCTGGGGCCAACGTCCTGACTTTC. Translation: CASSFNVYSRSGANVLTF.

The CDR3 sequence is CASSMNGEQYF. The CDR3 coding sequence is TGTGCCAGCAGCATGAACGGGGAGCAGTACTTC. V is TRBV7-9 and J is TRBJ2-7; D gene ambiguous. The CDR3 sequence is 11 residues long. CDR1 SEHNR and CDR2 FQNEAQ come from the germline V gene (reference sequence). The V end was cut by 5 bases, the J end by 7 bases, with 9 bases between.

The rearrangement joins TRBV20-1 to TRBJ2-7, with D unresolved. Per the germline V gene, CDR1 is DFQATT and CDR2 is SNEGSKA (reference sequence). CDR3 length equals 14 residues. V lost 3 bases and J lost 4, with 16 bases in between. CDR3 sequence reads: CSASPQSRGYEQYF. The CDR3 DNA is TGCAGTGCTAGCCCCCAGTCTCGAGGTTACGAGCAGTACTTC.

The genes are TRBV6-5 and TRBJ2-7; TRBD2 aligns across 7 bases. CDR3 length equals 14 residues. Germline V CDR1 and CDR2: MNHEY, SVGAGI. V lost 2 bases, J lost 0 bases, and 1 base stayed unmatched. The CDR3 loop is CASSYGGDSYEQYF. CDR3 nucleotides: TGTGCCAGCAGTTACGGGGGGGACTCCTACGAGCAGTACTTC.

This clonotype appeared a single time. A much larger clone lies a single base off, so this may be a read error. The rearrangement links TRBV6-4 to TRBJ2-5; tentative D call: TRBD2 (5 bases). This CDR3 region has 14 residues. CDR1 and CDR2 from the germline V gene are MRHNA and SNTAGT. The CDR3 DNA reads as TGTGCCGGCAGCGCCCCCGGGGTTGGAGAGACCCAGTACTTC. It translates to CAGSAPGVGETQYF.

This clonotype was found many times. The J gene is TRBJ1-6, the V gene TRBV12-3 or TRBV12-4; TRBD1 agrees at 7 bases. This CDR3 is 16 amino acids long. The J segment lost 6 bases and the V segment lost 1 base, leaving 6 bases of the junction unmatched. The CDR3 nucleotides are TGTGCCAGCAGTTTAGGGCAGGGGGATGGTAATTCACCCCTCCACTTT. It codes for CASSLGQGDGNSPLHF.

There are many counts of this clonotype. The chain uses TRBV12-3 or TRBV12-4 and TRBJ2-2, with D possibly called TRBD1 or TRBD2 (5 bases each). This CDR3 region has 18 residues. V was pared by 4 bases and J by 2 bases, with 20 bases between. DNA for the CDR3: TGTGCCAGCAGTTGGGGCCACAGCAGGGACCCTAACACCGGGGAGCTGTTTTTT. Amino acid sequence: CASSWGHSRDPNTGELFF.

This clonotype was recorded many times. J is TRBJ2-2 and V is TRBV20-1; TRBD2 aligns across 15 bases. Trimming at V came to 6 bases and at J to 5 bases, leaving 13 bases not matched to a gene. Germline V CDR1 and CDR2: DFQATT, SNEGSKA (reference sequence). There are 18 residues in the CDR3. The CDR3 nucleotides read TGCAGTGCCGAGGGGACTAGCGGGAGGAATGGCCCTACCGGGGAGCTGTTTTTT. It yields the protein CSAEGTSGRNGPTGELFF.

This clonotype was counted many times. V gene TRBV20-1 combines with J gene TRBJ2-1; 9 nucleotides align to TRBD1. V lost 3 bases, J lost 4 bases, and 7 bases stayed unmatched. The CDR3 is made up of 15 amino acids. In germline, CDR1 is DFQATT, CDR2 SNEGSKA (reference sequence). The DNA for the CDR3 is TGCAGTGCTAGCAGGAACAGGGGGCTGTACAATGAGCAGTTCTTC. Translation: CSASRNRGLYNEQFF.

This clonotype has at least ten counts. The CDR3 region has the DNA TGTGCCAGCAGCTTAGAGCTAGCGGGGGGGAAAGTTGAGCAGTTCTTC. It translates to CASSLELAGGKVEQFF. This sequence joins TRBV7-9 and TRBJ2-1; 12 nucleotides align to TRBD2. Germline lookup yields CDR1 SEHNR and CDR2 FQNEAQ (reference sequence). V shed 1 base and J 9 bases; nucleotides not matched to a gene: 7. This CDR3 spans 16 amino acids.

This clonotype has more than one count but fewer than ten. The chain combines TRBV9 with TRBJ2-1; D is unresolved. The V end lost 2 bases, the J end lost 0 bases, and 9 bases lay between the germline ends. Germline V gives CDR1 SGDLS, CDR2 YYNGEE. The CDR3 totals 15 residues. The CDR3 region is CASSVWLSSYNEQFF. The CDR3 coding sequence is TGTGCCAGCAGCGTTTGGCTCAGCTCCTACAATGAGCAGTTCTTC.

This clonotype was seen ten or more times. This chain links TRBV2 with TRBJ2-2; D remains unclear. The germline V gene has CDR1 SNHLY and CDR2 FYNNEI. V was pared by 2 bases and J by 6 bases, with 10 bases between. CDR3 size: 14 residues. This CDR3 reads CASSEISRPGELFF. The CDR3 DNA is TGTGCCAGCAGTGAAATTTCTCGTCCCGGGGAGCTGTTTTTT.